The T cell receptor (beta chain) under discussion was sequenced for a study of regulatory T cells in long-lasting Graves disease. With iRepertoire HTBI primers and Arm-PCR of CDR3 regions, TCR beta libraries were built. Via MiXCR, TCRdb re-called the multiplex PCR reads, giving one row per CDR3 protein. The sample consists of about 400,000 distinct CDR3 sequences, about 14% of them appearing once. V dropped 2 bases and J dropped 5 bases, with 10 bases sitting between them. The CDR3 sequence is 13 residues long. Germline V lookup: CDR1 SGDLS, CDR2 YYNGEE. Sample time point: newly diagnosed GD, antithyroid drugs for less than 3 months. PBMCs were the source of the RNA used for TCR sequencing.

The rearrangement links TRBV9 to TRBJ1-1, with D unresolved. The TCR sequence derives from a female donor with Graves disease. The sample consisted of peripheral blood mononuclear cells (PBMCs), taken at new diagnosis, from a patient treated with antithyroid drugs. CDR3 sequence reads: CASSVDLGTEAFF. The CDR3 DNA sequence: TGTGCCAGCAGCGTGGACTTAGGAACTGAAGCTTTCTTT.